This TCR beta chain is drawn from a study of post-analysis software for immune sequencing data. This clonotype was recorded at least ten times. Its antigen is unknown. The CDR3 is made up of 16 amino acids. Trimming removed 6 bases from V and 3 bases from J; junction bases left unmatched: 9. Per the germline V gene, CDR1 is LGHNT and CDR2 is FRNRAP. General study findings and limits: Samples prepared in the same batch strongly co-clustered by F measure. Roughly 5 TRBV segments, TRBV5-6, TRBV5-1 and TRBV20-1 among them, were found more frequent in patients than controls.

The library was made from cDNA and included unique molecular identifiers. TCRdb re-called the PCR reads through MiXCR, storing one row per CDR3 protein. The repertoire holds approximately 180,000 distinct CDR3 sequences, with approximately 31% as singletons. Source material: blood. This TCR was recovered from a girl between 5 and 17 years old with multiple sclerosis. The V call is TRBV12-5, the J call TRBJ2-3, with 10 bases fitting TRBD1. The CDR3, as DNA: TGTGCTAGTGGACCTACCCGACAGGGGGCTACAGATACGCAGTATTTT. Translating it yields CASGPTRQGATDTQYF.